Listed below are T cell receptor beta chains from one sample, sequenced in a study of OX40 agonist ivuxolimab in advanced cancers. TCRdb's table, derived via immunoSEQ multiplex PCR, lists solely in-frame clones and lacks some. The table includes about 96,000 clones, less than 95% detected once. The sequenced sample was CD4+ or CD8+ T cells sorted from blood, obtained in a trial of the OX40 agonist ivuxolimab. All receptors come from an adult with an advanced solid tumor such as melanoma, head and neck, liver or kidney cancer. The CDR3 runs from the conserved cysteine through the conserved F or W. The D gene is left open where the match is weak. The size entry is marked missing in some rows and otherwise reads once, few, many or a size class.

J gene: TRBJ2-1
CDR3 length: 14
clone size: .
D gene: TRBD2
V gene: TRBV29-1
CDR3 protein: CSVEASGAYNEQFF
CDR3 DNA: TGCAGCGTTGAAGCTAGCGGGGCTTACAATGAGCAGTTCTTC

J gene: TRBJ2-7
CDR3 length: 13
clone size: few
D gene: .
V gene: TRBV5-1
CDR3 protein: CASSLHNGYEQYF
CDR3 DNA: TGCGCCAGCAGCTTGCATAATGGCTACGAGCAGTACTTC

J gene: TRBJ2-5
CDR3 length: 14
clone size: .
D gene: .
V gene: TRBV4-3
CDR3 protein: CASSLGTGKETQYF
CDR3 DNA: TGCGCCAGCAGCCTAGGAACAGGAAAAGAGACCCAGTACTTC

J gene: TRBJ2-1
CDR3 length: 17
clone size: .
D gene: TRBD2
V gene: TRBV4-2
CDR3 protein: CASSQLLAGGFYNEQFF
CDR3 DNA: TGTGCCAGCAGCCAACTCCTAGCGGGAGGGTTCTACAATGAGCAGTTCTTC

J gene: TRBJ1-1
CDR3 length: 14
clone size: once
D gene: TRBD1
V gene: TRBV11-1
CDR3 protein: CASSYLPRGTEAFF
CDR3 DNA: TGTGCCAGCAGCTACCTCCCCAGGGGGACTGAAGCTTTCTTT

J gene: TRBJ2-5
CDR3 length: 15
clone size: .
D gene: .
V gene: TRBV11-3
CDR3 protein: CASSVGQSLQETQYF
CDR3 DNA: TGTGCCAGCAGCGTGGGACAAAGCCTCCAAGAGACCCAGTACTTC

J gene: TRBJ1-1
CDR3 length: 11
clone size: .
D gene: .
V gene: TRBV6-5
CDR3 protein: CASSTRSVAFF
CDR3 DNA: TGTGCCAGCAGTACCAGGTCCGTAGCTTTCTTT

J gene: TRBJ1-6
CDR3 length: 14
clone size: .
D gene: TRBD1
V gene: TRBV2
CDR3 protein: CASRAGTVDSPLHF
CDR3 DNA: TGTGCCAGCCGGGCCGGGACAGTCGATTCACCCCTCCACTTT

J gene: TRBJ1-5
CDR3 length: 17
clone size: .
D gene: .
V gene: TRBV19
CDR3 protein: CASSITLRTASNQPQHF
CDR3 DNA: TGTGCCAGTAGTATCACTCTACGGACGGCGAGCAATCAGCCCCAGCATTTT

J gene: TRBJ2-7
CDR3 length: 13
clone size: .
D gene: .
V gene: TRBV4-1
CDR3 protein: CASSLVGVGEQYF
CDR3 DNA: TGCGCCAGCAGCCTTGTGGGGGTAGGCGAGCAGTACTTC

J gene: TRBJ2-7
CDR3 length: 12
clone size: .
D gene: .
V gene: TRBV5-5
CDR3 protein: CASSYDSYEQYF
CDR3 DNA: TGTGCCAGCAGCTACGACAGCTACGAGCAGTACTTC

J gene: TRBJ1-2
CDR3 length: 17
clone size: .
D gene: TRBD1
V gene: TRBV4-3
CDR3 protein: CASSQEEYGQGNYGYTF
CDR3 DNA: TGCGCCAGCAGCCAAGAGGAATACGGACAGGGGAACTATGGCTACACCTTC

J gene: TRBJ2-3
CDR3 length: 15
clone size: .
D gene: .
V gene: TRBV9
CDR3 protein: CASSAKGTVPDTQYF
CDR3 DNA: TGTGCCAGCAGCGCGAAGGGAACCGTCCCAGATACGCAGTATTTT

J gene: TRBJ2-2
CDR3 length: 15
clone size: .
D gene: TRBD1
V gene: TRBV11-3
CDR3 protein: CASSSGQGAPGELFF
CDR3 DNA: TGTGCCAGCAGCTCGGGACAGGGAGCCCCCGGGGAGCTGTTTTTT

J gene: TRBJ1-5
CDR3 length: 14
clone size: .
D gene: .
V gene: TRBV7-9
CDR3 protein: CASSLAGRNQPQHF
CDR3 DNA: TGTGCCAGCAGCTTAGCAGGAAGAAATCAGCCCCAGCATTTT

J gene: TRBJ2-2
CDR3 length: 15
clone size: .
D gene: .
V gene: TRBV5-1
CDR3 protein: CASSTGRVNTGELFF
CDR3 DNA: TGCGCCAGCAGCACAGGGAGGGTGAACACCGGGGAGCTGTTTTTT

J gene: TRBJ2-7
CDR3 length: 13
clone size: .
D gene: .
V gene: TRBV19
CDR3 protein: CASSINRNYEQYF
CDR3 DNA: TGTGCCAGTAGTATCAACCGTAACTACGAGCAGTACTTC

J gene: TRBJ1-2
CDR3 length: 14
clone size: .
D gene: TRBD1
V gene: TRBV7-9
CDR3 protein: CASTIGQGGFGYTF
CDR3 DNA: TGTGCCAGCACGATAGGACAGGGTGGATTTGGCTACACCTTC

J gene: TRBJ2-3
CDR3 length: 11
clone size: .
D gene: .
V gene: TRBV6-1
CDR3 protein: CASRFTDTQYF
CDR3 DNA: TGTGCCAGCAGATTCACAGATACGCAGTATTTT

J gene: TRBJ2-7
CDR3 length: 17
clone size: .
D gene: TRBD2
V gene: TRBV28
CDR3 protein: CASSLSLAGGVRNEQYF
CDR3 DNA: TGTGCCAGCAGTTTATCGTTAGCGGGAGGAGTTCGGAACGAGCAGTACTTC

J gene: TRBJ1-1
CDR3 length: 13
clone size: .
D gene: .
V gene: TRBV11-2
CDR3 protein: CASSLGQAQKAFF
CDR3 DNA: TGTGCCAGCAGCTTAGGGCAGGCTCAGAAAGCTTTCTTT

J gene: TRBJ1-4
CDR3 length: 12
clone size: .
D gene: .
V gene: TRBV28
CDR3 protein: CASRVGTEKLFF
CDR3 DNA: TGTGCCAGCAGAGTTGGGACAGAAAAACTGTTTTTT

J gene: TRBJ2-1
CDR3 length: 13
clone size: .
D gene: .
V gene: TRBV6-1
CDR3 protein: CASNARSYNEQFF
CDR3 DNA: TGTGCCAGCAACGCACGCTCCTACAATGAGCAGTTCTTC

J gene: TRBJ1-5
CDR3 length: 15
clone size: .
D gene: .
V gene: TRBV2
CDR3 protein: CASRERLNPNQPQHF
CDR3 DNA: TGTGCCAGCAGAGAGAGACTGAACCCCAATCAGCCCCAGCATTTT

J gene: TRBJ1-5
CDR3 length: 20
clone size: .
D gene: .
V gene: TRBV18
CDR3 protein: CARSPLDRRPRTYSNQPQHF
CDR3 DNA: TGTGCCCGCTCACCATTAGATCGCAGGCCCCGGACCTATAGCAATCAGCCCCAGCATTTT

J gene: TRBJ2-7
CDR3 length: 12
clone size: .
D gene: .
V gene: TRBV7-9
CDR3 protein: CASSLELAEQYF
CDR3 DNA: TGTGCCAGCAGCTTAGAATTAGCTGAGCAGTACTTC

J gene: TRBJ1-5
CDR3 length: 13
clone size: .
D gene: .
V gene: TRBV9
CDR3 protein: CASSVAPGQPQHF
CDR3 DNA: TGTGCCAGCAGCGTAGCACCCGGTCAGCCCCAGCATTTT

J gene: TRBJ1-2
CDR3 length: 13
clone size: .
D gene: .
V gene: TRBV7-2
CDR3 protein: CASSSRTGLGYTF
CDR3 DNA: TGTGCCAGCAGCTCGAGGACGGGCCTGGGCTACACCTTC

J gene: TRBJ2-1
CDR3 length: 15
clone size: .
D gene: .
V gene: TRBV30
CDR3 protein: CAWSVGGESYNEQFF
CDR3 DNA: TGTGCCTGGAGTGTAGGCGGGGAATCCTACAATGAGCAGTTCTTC

J gene: TRBJ1-6
CDR3 length: 11
clone size: few
D gene: .
V gene: TRBV30
CDR3 protein: CAWSSSSPLHF
CDR3 DNA: TGTGCCTGGAGTTCGTCTTCACCCCTCCACTTT

J gene: TRBJ1-1
CDR3 length: 12
clone size: medium-sized
D gene: .
V gene: TRBV30
CDR3 protein: CAWGRGNTEAFF
CDR3 DNA: TGTGCCTGGGGACGGGGGAACACTGAAGCTTTCTTT

J gene: TRBJ2-7
CDR3 length: 12
clone size: .
D gene: .
V gene: TRBV6-6
CDR3 protein: CAGRTAGYEQYF
CDR3 DNA: TGTGCCGGACGGACAGCAGGATACGAGCAGTACTTC

J gene: TRBJ1-1
CDR3 length: 17
clone size: .
D gene: .
V gene: TRBV27
CDR3 protein: CASPRSLRDRVNTEAFF
CDR3 DNA: TGTGCCAGCCCGCGCTCCCTCAGGGATCGAGTGAACACTGAAGCTTTCTTT

J gene: TRBJ2-1
CDR3 length: 17
clone size: .
D gene: .
V gene: TRBV7-9
CDR3 protein: CASSPPKWVSSYNEQFF
CDR3 DNA: TGTGCCAGCAGCCCCCCTAAGTGGGTGAGCTCCTACAATGAGCAGTTCTTC

J gene: TRBJ2-7
CDR3 length: 15
clone size: .
D gene: .
V gene: TRBV27
CDR3 protein: CASKRSGPGAYEQYF
CDR3 DNA: TGTGCCAGCAAAAGGTCAGGCCCCGGGGCCTACGAGCAGTACTTC

J gene: TRBJ2-6
CDR3 length: 15
clone size: .
D gene: .
V gene: TRBV19
CDR3 protein: CASSPRGAGANVLTF
CDR3 DNA: TGTGCCAGTAGTCCCCGAGGGGCTGGGGCCAACGTCCTGACTTTC

J gene: TRBJ2-2
CDR3 length: 13
clone size: few
D gene: .
V gene: TRBV6-5
CDR3 protein: CASSLSDTGELFF
CDR3 DNA: TGTGCCAGCAGCCTCTCTGACACCGGGGAGCTGTTTTTT

J gene: TRBJ2-3
CDR3 length: 16
clone size: .
D gene: TRBD1
V gene: TRBV7-9
CDR3 protein: CASSSPDRGGTDTQYF
CDR3 DNA: TGTGCCAGCAGCTCCCCCGACAGGGGTGGCACAGATACGCAGTATTTT

J gene: TRBJ1-1
CDR3 length: 16
clone size: few
D gene: .
V gene: TRBV5-5
CDR3 protein: CASSWGDGGPNTEAFF
CDR3 DNA: TGTGCCAGCAGCTGGGGTGATGGGGGGCCGAACACTGAAGCTTTCTTT

J gene: TRBJ1-2
CDR3 length: 17
clone size: .
D gene: TRBD1
V gene: TRBV19
CDR3 protein: CASSDKGQRRIRDGYTF
CDR3 DNA: TGTGCCAGTAGTGACAAGGGACAGAGACGGATAAGAGATGGCTACACCTTC

J gene: TRBJ2-7
CDR3 length: 14
clone size: .
D gene: .
V gene: TRBV25-1
CDR3 protein: CASSEWDLWGEQYF
CDR3 DNA: TGTGCCAGCAGTGAGTGGGACCTCTGGGGCGAGCAGTACTTC

J gene: TRBJ2-5
CDR3 length: 15
clone size: .
D gene: .
V gene: TRBV28
CDR3 protein: CASSFGTPMGETQYF
CDR3 DNA: TGTGCCAGCAGTTTCGGGACCCCCATGGGAGAGACCCAGTACTTC